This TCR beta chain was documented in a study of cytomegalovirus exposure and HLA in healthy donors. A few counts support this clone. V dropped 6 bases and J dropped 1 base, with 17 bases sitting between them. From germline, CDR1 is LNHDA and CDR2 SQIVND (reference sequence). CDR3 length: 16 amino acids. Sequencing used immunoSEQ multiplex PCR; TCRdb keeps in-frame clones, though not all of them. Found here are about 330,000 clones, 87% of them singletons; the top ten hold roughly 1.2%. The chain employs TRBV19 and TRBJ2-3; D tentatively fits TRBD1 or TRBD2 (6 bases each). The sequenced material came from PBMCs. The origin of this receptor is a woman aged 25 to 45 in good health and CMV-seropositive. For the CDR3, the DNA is TGTGCCAGTAGGAGAGACACGGGGGCGGGCACAGATACGCAGTATTTT. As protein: CASRRDTGAGTDTQYF.